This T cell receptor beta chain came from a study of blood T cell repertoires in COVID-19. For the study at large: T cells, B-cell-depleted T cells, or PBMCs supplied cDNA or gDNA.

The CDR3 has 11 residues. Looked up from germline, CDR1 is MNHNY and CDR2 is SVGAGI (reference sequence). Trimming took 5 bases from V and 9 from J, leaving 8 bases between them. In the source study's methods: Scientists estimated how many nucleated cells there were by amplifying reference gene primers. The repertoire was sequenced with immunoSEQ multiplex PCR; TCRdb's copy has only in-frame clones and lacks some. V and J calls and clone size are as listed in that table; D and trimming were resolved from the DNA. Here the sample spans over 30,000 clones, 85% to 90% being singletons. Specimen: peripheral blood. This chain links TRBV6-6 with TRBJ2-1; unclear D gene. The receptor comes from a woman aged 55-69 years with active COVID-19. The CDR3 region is CASSSVSEQFF. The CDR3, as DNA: TGTGCCAGCAGTAGCGTTAGTGAGCAGTTCTTC.